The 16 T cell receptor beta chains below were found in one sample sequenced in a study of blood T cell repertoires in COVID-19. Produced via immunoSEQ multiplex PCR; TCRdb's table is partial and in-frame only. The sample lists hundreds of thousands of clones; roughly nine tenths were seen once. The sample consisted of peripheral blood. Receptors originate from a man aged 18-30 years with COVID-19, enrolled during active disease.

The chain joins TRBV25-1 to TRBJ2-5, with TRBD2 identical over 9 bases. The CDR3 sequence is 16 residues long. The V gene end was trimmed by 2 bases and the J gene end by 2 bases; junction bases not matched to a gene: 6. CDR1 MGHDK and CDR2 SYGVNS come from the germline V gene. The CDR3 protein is CASSEAGLAGQETQYF. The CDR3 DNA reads TGTGCCAGCAGTGAAGCGGGGCTAGCGGGACAAGAGACCCAGTACTTC. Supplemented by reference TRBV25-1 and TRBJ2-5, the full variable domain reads EADIYQTPRYLVIGTGKKITLECSQTMGHDKMYWYQQDPGMELHLIHYSYGVNSTEKGDLSSESTVSRIRTEHFPLTLESARPSHTSQYLCASSEAGLAGQETQYFGPGTRLLVL.

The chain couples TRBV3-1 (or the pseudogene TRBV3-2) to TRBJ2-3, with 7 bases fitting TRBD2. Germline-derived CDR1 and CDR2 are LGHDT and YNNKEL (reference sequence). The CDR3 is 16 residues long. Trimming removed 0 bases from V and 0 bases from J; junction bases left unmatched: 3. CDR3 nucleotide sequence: TGTGCCAGCAGCCAAGAGTGGGGGGGGAGCACAGATACGCAGTATTTT. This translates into CASSQEWGGSTDTQYF.

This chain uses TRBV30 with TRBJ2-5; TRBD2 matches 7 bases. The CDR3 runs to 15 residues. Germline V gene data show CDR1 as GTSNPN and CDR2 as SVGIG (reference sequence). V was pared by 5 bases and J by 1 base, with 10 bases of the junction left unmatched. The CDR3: CAWSPPPSGQETQYF. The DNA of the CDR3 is TGTGCCTGGTCCCCACCCCCTAGCGGCCAAGAGACCCAGTACTTC.

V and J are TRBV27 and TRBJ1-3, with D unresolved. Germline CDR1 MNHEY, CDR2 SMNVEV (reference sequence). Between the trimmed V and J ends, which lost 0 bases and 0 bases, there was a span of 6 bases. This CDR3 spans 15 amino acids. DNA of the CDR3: TGTGCCAGCAGTTTATCTCGGAGCTCTGGAAACACCATATATTTT. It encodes CASSLSRSSGNTIYF.

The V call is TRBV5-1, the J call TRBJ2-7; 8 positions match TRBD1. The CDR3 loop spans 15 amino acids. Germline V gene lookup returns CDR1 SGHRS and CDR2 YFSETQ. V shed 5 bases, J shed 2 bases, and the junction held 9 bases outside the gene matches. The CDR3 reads CASSPLGTGTYEQYF. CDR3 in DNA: TGCGCCAGCAGTCCTCTCGGGACAGGTACCTACGAGCAGTACTTC.

This chain's CDR3 is CASSPPGTGREGYYGYTF. DNA for the CDR3: TGTGCCAGCAGCCCCCCCGGGACAGGGAGAGAGGGTTACTATGGCTACACCTTC. V is TRBV6-4 and J is TRBJ1-2; 9 bases agree with TRBD1. Per the germline V gene, CDR1 is MRHNA and CDR2 is SNTAGT. V shed 6 bases, J shed 3 bases, and the junction held 17 bases outside the gene matches. This CDR3 spans 18 amino acids.

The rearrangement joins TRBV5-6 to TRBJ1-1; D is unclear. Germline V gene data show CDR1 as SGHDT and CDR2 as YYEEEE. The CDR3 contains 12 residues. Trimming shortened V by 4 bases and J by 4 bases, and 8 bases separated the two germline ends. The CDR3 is CASSVAFTEAFF. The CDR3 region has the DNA TGTGCCAGCAGCGTGGCCTTCACTGAAGCTTTCTTT.

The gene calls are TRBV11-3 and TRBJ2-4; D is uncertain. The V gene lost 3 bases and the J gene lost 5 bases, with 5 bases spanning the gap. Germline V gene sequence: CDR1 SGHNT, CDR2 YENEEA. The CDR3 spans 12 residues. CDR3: CASSLGQNIQYF. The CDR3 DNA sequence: TGTGCCAGCAGCTTGGGCCAAAACATTCAGTACTTC. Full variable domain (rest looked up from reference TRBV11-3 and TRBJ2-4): EAGVVQSPRYKIIEKKQPVAFWCNPISGHNTLYWYLQNLGQGPELLIRYENEEAVDDSQLPKDRFSAERLKGVDSTLKIQPAELGDSAVYLCASSLGQNIQYFGAGTRLSVL.

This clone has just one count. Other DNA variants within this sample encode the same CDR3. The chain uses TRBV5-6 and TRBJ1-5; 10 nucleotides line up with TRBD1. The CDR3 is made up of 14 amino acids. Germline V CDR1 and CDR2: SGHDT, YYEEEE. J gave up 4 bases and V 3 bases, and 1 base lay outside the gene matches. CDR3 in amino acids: CASSWTGGNQPQHF. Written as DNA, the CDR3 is TGTGCCAGCAGCTGGACAGGGGGGAATCAGCCCCAGCATTTT.

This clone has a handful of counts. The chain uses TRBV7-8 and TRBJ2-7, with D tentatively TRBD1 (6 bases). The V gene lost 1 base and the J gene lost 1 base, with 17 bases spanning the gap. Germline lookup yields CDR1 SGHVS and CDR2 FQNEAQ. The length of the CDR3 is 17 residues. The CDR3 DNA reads TGTGCCAGCAGCTTAGACCCGGGACAAGCTTTTTCCTACGAGCAGTACTTC. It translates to CASSLDPGQAFSYEQYF.

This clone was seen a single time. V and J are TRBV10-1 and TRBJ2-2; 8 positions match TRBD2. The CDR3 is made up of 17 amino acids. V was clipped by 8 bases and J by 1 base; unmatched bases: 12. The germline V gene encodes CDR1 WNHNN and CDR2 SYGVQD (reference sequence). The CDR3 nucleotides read TGCGCCAGCGCTCCTTCACTAGCGGAAGAGAACACCGGGGAGCTGTTTTTT. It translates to CASAPSLAEENTGELFF.

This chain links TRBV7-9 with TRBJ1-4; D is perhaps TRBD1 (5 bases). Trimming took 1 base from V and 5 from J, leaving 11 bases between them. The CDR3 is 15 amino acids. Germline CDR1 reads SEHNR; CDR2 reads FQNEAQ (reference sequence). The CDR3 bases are TGTGCCAGCAGCTTAGACAGGTGGATAAATGAAAAACTGTTTTTT. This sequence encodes CASSLDRWINEKLFF.

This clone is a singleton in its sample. The CDR3 sequence: CASSQLAGAQETQYF. The CDR3, as DNA: TGTGCCAGCTCACAACTAGCGGGGGCACAAGAGACCCAGTACTTC. The V call is TRBV18, the J call TRBJ2-5; 11 bases are a match to TRBD2. V gave up 4 bases and J gave up 2 bases; unmatched junction bases: 3. CDR1 and CDR2 from the germline V gene are KGHSH and LQKENI. The CDR3 runs to 15 residues.

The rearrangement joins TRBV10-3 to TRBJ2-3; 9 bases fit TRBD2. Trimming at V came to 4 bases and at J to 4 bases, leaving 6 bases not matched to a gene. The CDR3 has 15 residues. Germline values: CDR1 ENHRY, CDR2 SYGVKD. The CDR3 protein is CAISVNSGRSDTQYF. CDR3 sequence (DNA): TGTGCCATCAGTGTTAATAGCGGGAGATCAGATACGCAGTATTTT.

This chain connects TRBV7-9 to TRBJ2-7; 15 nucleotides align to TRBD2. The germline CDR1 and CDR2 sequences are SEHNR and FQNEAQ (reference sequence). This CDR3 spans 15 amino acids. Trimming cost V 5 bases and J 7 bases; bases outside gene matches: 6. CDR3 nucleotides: TGTGCCAGCAGCCCTTCCGGGACTAGCGGGAGGGAGCAGTACTTC. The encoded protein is CASSPSGTSGREQYF.

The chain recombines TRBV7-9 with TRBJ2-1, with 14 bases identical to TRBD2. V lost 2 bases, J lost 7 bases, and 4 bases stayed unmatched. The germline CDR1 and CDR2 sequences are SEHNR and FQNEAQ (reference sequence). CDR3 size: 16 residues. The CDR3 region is CASSLLGTSGSNEQFF. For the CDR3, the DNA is TGTGCCAGCAGCTTACTCGGGACTAGCGGGAGTAATGAGCAGTTCTTC.